These T cell receptor beta chains were read from a single sample in a study of blood T cell repertoires in COVID-19. The table came from immunoSEQ multiplex PCR; TCRdb's copy has only in-frame clones and leaves some out. The repertoire holds over 100,000 clones, with roughly nine tenths as singletons. Sequenced sample: peripheral blood. All receptors derive from a human donor in a cohort sampled during active COVID-19. Each CDR3 is given with its conserved first and last residue. Fields, in order: CDR3 protein, CDR3 DNA, V gene, D gene, clone size, J gene. A D gene is named only where the DNA matches it firmly. Size is stated for part of the rows, as once, few or many counts, or as a class when the clone is expanded.

CASSLQGINEKLFF TGTGCCAGCAGTTTGCAGGGGATAAATGAAAAACTGTTTTTT TRBV28 - - TRBJ1-4
CASSLVWDRATNEKLFF TGTGCCAGCAGCTTAGTTTGGGACAGGGCAACTAATGAAAAACTGTTTTTT TRBV7-9 TRBD1 - TRBJ1-4
CASGVFRTGGVEQYF TGTGCTAGTGGTGTCTTTCGGACAGGGGGCGTCGAGCAGTACTTC TRBV12-5 TRBD1 - TRBJ2-7
CASSQTTDTEAFF TGCGCCAGCAGCCAAACGACAGACACTGAAGCTTTCTTT TRBV4-1 - - TRBJ1-1
CASSFGTSGRRLGYEQFF TGTGCCAGCAGCTTCGGGACTAGCGGGAGAAGGTTGGGATATGAGCAGTTCTTC TRBV7-2 TRBD2 - TRBJ2-1
CASSFGQGSTGELFF TGTGCCAGCAGCTTCGGACAGGGAAGCACCGGGGAGCTGTTTTTT TRBV7-7 TRBD1 - TRBJ2-2
CASSIGRDGELFF TGTGCCAGTAGTATCGGGCGGGACGGGGAGCTGTTTTTT TRBV19 - - TRBJ2-2
CASSGLAGHTGELFF TGTGCCAGCAGTGGACTAGCGGGACACACCGGGGAGCTGTTTTTT TRBV2 TRBD2 - TRBJ2-2
CTSRPADYEQYF TGCACCAGTCGACCGGCGGACTACGAGCAGTACTTC TRBV1 - - TRBJ2-7
CASSMTGWRQPQHF TGTGCCAGCAGCATGACAGGGTGGCGTCAGCCCCAGCATTTT TRBV5-6 TRBD1 - TRBJ1-5
CASSPKFGTGGYGYTF TGTGCCAGCAGCCCCAAATTCGGGACAGGCGGGTATGGCTACACCTTC TRBV5-4 TRBD1 few TRBJ1-2
CATSRVRSGANVLTF TGTGCCACCAGCAGAGTGCGCTCTGGGGCCAACGTCCTGACTTTC TRBV15 - - TRBJ2-6
CASSDSTENQPQHF TGTGCCAGCAGTGACTCTACGGAGAATCAGCCCCAGCATTTT TRBV6-4 - - TRBJ1-5
CASRGRANTGELFF TGTGCCAGCAGGGGCCGAGCGAACACCGGGGAGCTGTTTTTT TRBV28 - - TRBJ2-2
CASSQFRQGFTGELFF TGTGCCAGCAGCCAATTTCGACAGGGGTTCACCGGGGAGCTGTTTTTT TRBV14 TRBD1 - TRBJ2-2
CASSRIVDRATNVLTF TGCGCCAGCAGCCGGATCGTGGACAGAGCCACCAACGTCCTGACTTTC TRBV4-3 - - TRBJ2-6
CASSDRGESNQPQHF TGTGCCAGCAGTGACAGGGGTGAGAGCAATCAGCCCCAGCATTTT TRBV6-1 - - TRBJ1-5